Detailed here is one T cell receptor beta chain. The antigen remains unidentified. Genomic DNA from each subset was divided evenly over several immunoSEQ plates. Sequencing used immunoSEQ multiplex PCR; TCRdb keeps in-frame clones, though not all of them. The sample has roughly 2.5 million clones; approximately 94% are singletons. The study drew all its donors from Caucasian adults living in Nashville, Tennessee. The data originate from a study of shared clonotypes between healthy human individuals. Study-level results: The low donor count limited represented genetic and exposure-history diversity.

The sequencing sample was made of naive CD4+ T cells sorted from blood. Stated subset: CD45RA+ positively selected. The TCR sequence derives from a man younger than 30 in good health.

DNA of the CDR3: TGTGCCAGCAGGATATGGACAGAATCCTACGAGCAGTACTTC. Protein: CASRIWTESYEQYF. V and J are TRBV6-1 and TRBJ2-7, with D possibly being TRBD1 (6 bases). Germline V gene sequence: CDR1 MNHNS, CDR2 SASEGT. This CDR3 spans 14 amino acids. The germline V and J ends were trimmed by 6 bases and 1 base, with 13 bases remaining between them.